A single sample gave rise to the 7 T cell receptor beta chains below, sequenced in a study of identical twins. Each CDR3 protein gets one entry after TCRdb re-called the 5' RACE reads with MiXCR. The repertoire includes some 730,000 distinct CDR3 sequences, around a sixth of them detected once, and 13% sits in the top ten. This sample was shared with a second study, whose subject was T cells expressing NK-cell markers.

Sequencing input: PBMCs. All receptors come from a woman under 30 in good health.

This clonotype has only a few counts. The rearrangement joins TRBV3-1 to TRBJ1-2, with 8 positions matching TRBD1. CDR1 is LGHDT, CDR2 YNNKEL, per germline (reference sequence). With V trimmed by 4 bases and J by 13 bases, 14 bases remained unmatched. The CDR3 runs 14 residues. Written as DNA, the CDR3 is TGTGCCAGCAGCCCTACGGACAGGGCCGGGGGAGGCACCTTC. Translation gives CASSPTDRAGGGTF.

A few counts support this clonotype. The rearrangement links TRBV20-1 to TRBJ2-3, with D hard to call. The V end was cut by 3 bases, the J end by 0 bases, with 7 bases between. The germline V gene encodes CDR1 DFQATT and CDR2 SNEGSKA (reference sequence). This CDR3 has 13 residues. In DNA, the CDR3 is TGCAGTGCTAGGGCGGAAAGCACAGATACGCAGTATTTT. It yields the protein CSARAESTDTQYF.

This clonotype showed up just a few times. This chain uses TRBV12-3 or TRBV12-4 with TRBJ1-2; D is uncertain. The CDR3 has 14 residues. Trimming cost V 5 bases and J 1 base, with 11 bases left between them. The CDR3 bases are TGTGCCAGCAGTCCACGCGCCTTTAACTATGGCTACACCTTC. This encodes CASSPRAFNYGYTF.

This clonotype was counted ten times or more. In DNA form, the CDR3 reads TGTGCCAGCAGCTTTACGACTAGCGGGGGCCCCGGCCGCGGGAGAAACATTCAGTACTTC. Its protein is CASSFTTSGGPGRGRNIQYF. The chain combines TRBV7-8 with TRBJ2-4; TRBD2 aligns across 12 bases. Germline V gene sequence: CDR1 SGHVS, CDR2 FQNEAQ. The CDR3 loop spans 20 amino acids. Trimming took 3 bases from V and 6 from J; bases not matched to a gene: 18. Full variable domain (remainder filled in from reference TRBV7-8 and TRBJ2-4): GAGVSQSPRYKVAKRGQDVALRCDPISGHVSLFWYQQALGQGPEFLTYFQNEAQLDKSGLPSDRFFAERPEGSVSTLKIQRTQQEDSAVYLCASSFTTSGGPGRGRNIQYFGAGTRLSVL.

This clonotype occurred a few times. The gene calls are TRBV7-9 and TRBJ1-1; TRBD1 is a possible D gene (5 bases). In germline, CDR1 is SEHNR, CDR2 FQNEAQ (reference sequence). This CDR3 is 14 amino acids long. Trimming removed 5 bases at V and 6 bases at J, with 16 bases between. The DNA of the CDR3 is TGTGCCAGCAGCGACCAGGGTGGCGGTGCTGAAGCTTTCTTT. Translation gives CASSDQGGGAEAFF.

This clonotype has only a few counts. This chain links TRBV6-1 with TRBJ1-2; 8 bases match TRBD1. J was trimmed by 9 bases and V by 7 bases; bases with no gene match: 13. This CDR3 region has 14 residues. Germline values: CDR1 MNHNS, CDR2 SASEGT. Written as DNA, the CDR3 is TGTGCCAGCACGACTTCGGACAGGGCTTTCAGCTACACCTTC. It specifies CASTTSDRAFSYTF.

This clonotype has only a few counts. V and J are TRBV12-5 and TRBJ1-1; D is unclear. The V end was cut by 2 bases, the J end by 0 bases, with 13 bases between. The V gene's germline CDR1 is LGHNT and CDR2 FRNRAP. The CDR3 is made up of 16 amino acids. The CDR3 DNA reads TGTGCTAGTGGTTTGCCGCCAATAACAGTGAACACTGAAGCTTTCTTT. Its translation: CASGLPPITVNTEAFF.